Each of the 18 T cell receptor beta chains below was sequenced from the same sample in a study of untreated major depressive disorder. Broader study findings: Compared with controls, depressed patients showed more TRBV05-01 (Vbeta 5.1) usage in CD4+ T cells.

These TCRs' antigens remain unknown. Libraries were prepared by immunoSEQ multiplex PCR; TCRdb keeps only in-frame clonotypes and omits some of them. The table has under 15,000 clones, about nine tenths seen once. The source material was CD4+ T cells from PBMCs. These TCRs come from a woman aged 25 to 45 with major depressive disorder.

This chain joins TRBV19 and TRBJ1-2, with unresolved D. The CDR3 spans 14 residues. Per germline, CDR1 LNHDA and CDR2 SQIVND (reference sequence). Trimming pared 1 base from V and 2 bases from J, leaving 8 bases between. CDR3 amino acids: CASSIATGNYGYTF. DNA for the CDR3: TGTGCCAGTAGTATAGCAACCGGGAACTATGGCTACACCTTC.

The J gene is TRBJ2-7, the V gene TRBV5-1; a weak D match, TRBD1 (6 bases). Germline-derived CDR1 and CDR2 are SGHRS and YFSETQ. This CDR3 contains 12 residues. Trimming stripped 0 bases from V and 6 bases from J, with 7 bases between. CDR3 protein: CASSLGTVEQYF. The CDR3 DNA is TGCGCCAGCAGCTTGGGGACAGTCGAGCAGTACTTC.

The CDR3 region is CASSYNRGTDTQYF. The CDR3 DNA follows: TGTGCCAGCAGCTATAACAGAGGCACAGATACGCAGTATTTT. The gene calls are TRBV7-9 and TRBJ2-3; no reliable D call. The CDR3 consists of 14 residues. Germline-derived CDR1 and CDR2 are SEHNR and FQNEAQ (reference sequence). V was trimmed by 4 bases and J by 1 base, leaving 9 bases between them.

The CDR3 DNA sequence: TGTGCCAGCAGCTTTTTAACTTTCTCCTACGAGCAGTACTTC. Its protein product is CASSFLTFSYEQYF. The V and J genes are TRBV5-6 and TRBJ2-7; D not certain. This CDR3 contains 14 residues. The germline CDR1 and CDR2 sequences are SGHDT and YYEEEE. The V and J ends lost 2 bases and 0 bases respectively, with 9 bases between them.

CDR3 in amino acids: CASSLPYEQYF. In DNA, the CDR3 is TGTGCCAGCAGCTTACCCTACGAGCAGTACTTC. The chain couples TRBV5-8 to TRBJ2-7; D not certain. This CDR3 contains 11 residues. Trimming left V 2 bases short and J 2 bases short, with 2 bases between. CDR1 is SGHTS, CDR2 YDEGEE, per germline.

This clone has a single count. The chain is built from TRBV5-1 and TRBJ1-1, with D possibly TRBD1 on 6 matching bases. This CDR3 is built from 13 residues. V lost 3 bases and J 7 bases, leaving 13 bases between the germline ends. Germline-derived CDR1 and CDR2 are SGHRS and YFSETQ. CDR3 protein: CASSSAIQGEAFF. In DNA form, the CDR3 reads TGCGCCAGCAGCTCCGCAATACAGGGTGAAGCTTTCTTT. Full variable domain (missing parts from reference TRBV5-1 and TRBJ1-1): KAGVTQTPRYLIKTRGQQVTLSCSPISGHRSVSWYQQTPGQGLQFLFEYFSETQRNKGNFPGRFSGRQFSNSRSEMNVSTLELGDSALYLCASSSAIQGEAFFGQGTRLTVV.

V usage is TRBV5-4 and J usage is TRBJ1-5, with 7 bases aligning to TRBD1. The length of the CDR3 is 14 residues. In germline, CDR1 is SGHNT, CDR2 YYREEE (reference sequence). With V trimmed by 4 bases and J by 7 bases, 8 bases remained unmatched. The CDR3 nucleotides read TGTGCCAGCAGCAAACAGGGGTCAAGGCAGCCCCAGCATTTT. It encodes CASSKQGSRQPQHF.

The rearrangement uses TRBV12-5 and TRBJ2-7; 10 nucleotides match TRBD1. This CDR3 is built from 18 residues. Trimming cost V 0 bases and J 3 bases; bases outside gene matches: 11. The germline gives CDR1 LGHNT, CDR2 FRNRAP. The CDR3 sequence is CASGLVLLPGTGDYEQYF. The CDR3 nucleotides read TGTGCTAGTGGTTTGGTACTACTCCCCGGGACAGGGGACTACGAGCAGTACTTC.

The rearrangement uses TRBV6-5 and TRBJ1-2; possible D gene TRBD1, 5 bases. This CDR3 is 13 amino acids long. The V gene lost 7 bases and the J gene lost 7 bases, with 16 bases spanning the gap. Per the germline V gene, CDR1 is MNHEY and CDR2 is SVGAGI. In DNA, the CDR3 is TGTGCCAGCATCCCTTCGGGTGGGGGTGGCTACACCTTC. This encodes CASIPSGGGGYTF.

The chain couples TRBV11-2 to TRBJ2-7; no clear D gene. V lost 6 bases to trimming and J lost 1 base, with 7 bases between them. This CDR3 comprises 12 residues. CDR1 and CDR2 from the germline V gene are SGHAT and FQNNGV. The CDR3, as DNA: TGTGCCAGCAGGAGGAGTTCCTACGAGCAGTACTTC. It translates to CASRRSSYEQYF. The whole variable domain, filled in from reference TRBV11-2 and TRBJ2-7, reads EAGVAQSPRYKIIEKRQSVAFWCNPISGHATLYWYQQILGQGPKLLIQFQNNGVVDDSQLPKDRFSAERLKGVDSTLKIQPAKLEDSAVYLCASRRSSYEQYFGPGTRLTVT.

The chain links TRBV4-1 to TRBJ2-3, with TRBD2 matching 14 bases. This CDR3 has 18 amino acids. Germline V gene data show CDR1 as MGHRA and CDR2 as YSYEKL. The V and J ends lost 4 bases and 4 bases, in that order; junction bases with no gene match: 10. CDR3: CASSPGLAGEIGPDTQYF. CDR3 DNA sequence: TGCGCCAGCAGCCCGGGACTAGCGGGAGAGATCGGCCCAGATACGCAGTATTTT.

This rearrangement joins TRBV7-2 to TRBJ2-7, with no clear D. V lost 3 bases to trimming and J lost 11 bases, with 20 bases between them. This CDR3 region has 14 residues. CDR1 is SGHTA, CDR2 FQGNSA, per germline. CDR3 residues: CASSLLAGSTSEYF. The CDR3 nucleotides read TGTGCCAGCAGCTTGCTGGCCGGGTCCACCTCGGAGTACTTC.

The chain joins TRBV6-6 to TRBJ2-3; D may be TRBD1 (6 bases). The CDR3 is made up of 15 amino acids. V lost 4 bases, J lost 0 bases, and 11 bases lay in between. Germline CDR1 reads MNHNY; CDR2 reads SVGAGI (reference sequence). For the CDR3, the DNA is TGTGCCAGCAGTTGGGACACCGCAAGCACAGATACGCAGTATTTT. Its protein is CASSWDTASTDTQYF.

The CDR3 is CASSEKGSPQHF. The CDR3 nucleotides read TGTGCCAGCAGTGAAAAGGGAAGCCCCCAGCATTTT. This chain joins TRBV6-1 and TRBJ1-5; D not certain. Germline values: CDR1 MNHNS, CDR2 SASEGT. V was shortened by 2 bases and J by 10 bases, with 9 bases between the two germline ends. CDR3 length: 12 residues.

This rearrangement joins TRBV7-2 to TRBJ2-7, with 13 positions matching TRBD2. The CDR3 length is 16 residues. The V gene end was trimmed by 1 base and the J gene end by 5 bases; junction bases not matched to a gene: 5. The V gene's germline CDR1 is SGHTA and CDR2 FQGNSA. DNA of the CDR3: TGTGCCAGCAGCTTAGTGGGGACTAGCGGGATGAACGAGCAGTACTTC. Translating gives CASSLVGTSGMNEQYF.

J is TRBJ1-1 and V is TRBV11-1; D not resolved. CDR3 length equals 15 residues. V was trimmed by 1 base and J by 1 base, leaving 10 bases between them. Per the germline V gene, CDR1 is SGHAT and CDR2 is FQDESV (reference sequence). The DNA for the CDR3 is TGTGCCAGCAGCTTAGATGGCGGGTGGAACACTGAAGCTTTCTTT. Its protein is CASSLDGGWNTEAFF.

This chain links TRBV30 with TRBJ2-3; D not certain. This CDR3 comprises 12 residues. Trimming removed 4 bases from V and 6 bases from J, with 11 bases in between. Germline loops: CDR1 GTSNPN, CDR2 SVGIG (reference sequence). The CDR3 DNA follows: TGTGCCTGGAACATCGGTGAGGATACGCAGTATTTT. Its translation is CAWNIGEDTQYF.

The CDR3 DNA reads as TGTGCCAGTAGTATGGGGACAGGCTTGAGCTATGGCTACACCTTC. Its translation: CASSMGTGLSYGYTF. The J gene is TRBJ1-2, the V gene TRBV19; 8 positions match TRBD1. The CDR3 is 15 amino acids. J was trimmed by 4 bases and V by 3 bases; bases with no gene match: 7. Per germline, CDR1 LNHDA and CDR2 SQIVND (reference sequence).